The present T cell receptor beta chain was sequenced within a study of shared clonotypes between healthy human individuals. It was into CD45RA+ naive and CD45RA-negative memory subsets that the CD4+ cells were split. Trimming removed 3 bases from V and 8 bases from J; junction bases left unmatched: 10. CDR3 length: 15 residues. Germline CDR1 reads LNHDA; CDR2 reads SQIVND (reference sequence). On this clone: What it recognizes is unknown.

TCRdb's copy holds only in-frame clones and misses some; the assay was immunoSEQ multiplex PCR. The table lists 640,000 or so clones, 60% to 80% of them singletons, with less than 2% in the top ten. General study points: Sampling was confined to blood; repertoires within tissues likely differ. Estimated richness values were generally larger in naive subsets than in memory subsets.

The specimen was memory CD4+ T cells sorted from blood. The sample's subset: CD45RA-negative fraction. V and J are TRBV19 and TRBJ2-1, with 7 bases matching TRBD2. This clonotype was obtained from a woman in her 30s in good health. As DNA, the CDR3 is TGTGCCAGTAGTATTAGCGGGCCCGGGTTGTATGAGCAGTTCTTC. Its protein is CASSISGPGLYEQFF.